This T cell receptor (beta chain) came from a study of cytomegalovirus exposure and HLA in healthy donors. CDR1 LGHNA and CDR2 YNFKEQ come from the germline V gene. The V gene lost 0 bases and the J gene lost 0 bases, with 5 bases spanning the gap. The CDR3 length is 14 residues. Both 60 Vbeta primers and 13 Jbeta primers went into the PCR. TCRdb's copy holds only in-frame clones and misses some; the assay was immunoSEQ multiplex PCR. The sample lists around 150,000 clones, around 82% seen once, with about 6.5% in the top ten. This TCR was sampled from a man aged 35 to 55 in good health and CMV-seropositive. This chain links TRBV4-2 with TRBJ1-1; perhaps TRBD1 as D (5 bases). The material sequenced was PBMCs. This CDR3 is CASSQETVNTEAFF. The CDR3, as DNA: TGTGCCAGCAGCCAAGAGACAGTGAACACTGAAGCTTTCTTT.